The entry below describes one TCR beta chain. Its specificity is not known. CDR1 is MDHEN and CDR2 is SYDVKM in the germline V gene. The CDR3 is made up of 13 amino acids. Use of 60 Vbeta and 13 Jbeta primers characterized the PCR. Clones were read by immunoSEQ multiplex PCR, and TCRdb kept only the in-frame ones, dropping some. The sample shows 100,000 to 150,000 clones, about 71% of them seen only once. The data were taken from a study of cytomegalovirus exposure and HLA in healthy donors. On the study more broadly: About 79 million unique TCRs from HLA-typed donors were held in an early data release.

Study conclusions and caveats: Several of the most significant clusters appeared, in a later analysis, to be linked to common viral pathogens. A later analysis reportedly found that, within productive TCRs, an Asian-associated ancestry cluster had fewer N-insertions than the mean observed across the roughly 670 donors.

The chain couples TRBV28 to TRBJ2-5; 7 bases match TRBD2. Gene TRBJ2-7 matches the end of the DNA better, so the J call may be wrong. This receptor was obtained from an older woman in good health and CMV-seropositive. The sequencing sample was made of PBMCs. CDR3 nucleotides: TGTGCCAGCATTAGGGAAGCGGGGTCCGAGCAGTACTTC. Translating it yields CASIREAGSEQYF.